This T cell receptor beta chain was retrieved from a study of CD8+ T cells in alopecia areata. Study conclusions and caveats: Clonality was higher in lesional than normal scalp, especially in alopecia totalis/universalis.

Extraction of RNA preceded its reverse transcription into cDNA, which served as the sequencing template. Repertoires were generated with immunoSEQ multiplex PCR, while TCRdb's copy carries only in-frame clones and drops some. The sample lists over 120,000 clones, about 47% occurring once. Peripheral blood, together with lesional scalp punch biopsies, was collected from alopecia areata patients. The table lists this clone with a few counts. Antigen specificity is unknown. The germline gives CDR1 LNHNV, CDR2 YYDKDF (reference sequence). This CDR3 has 15 residues. With 0 bases removed from V and 2 bases from J, the gap between germline ends came to 8 bases.

This sequence was found in a human donor with alopecia areata. This specimen consisted of CD4+ T cells sorted from blood, obtained at week 0. V and J are TRBV15 and TRBJ1-5, with D possibly TRBD1 on 5 matching bases. CDR3 in amino acids: CATSRDRVGNQPQHF. In nucleotides, the CDR3 is TGTGCCACCAGCAGAGACAGGGTGGGCAATCAGCCCCAGCATTTT.